This entry lists 12 T cell receptor beta chains sequenced from one sample in a study of beta chain bispecific antibodies for T cell cancers. TCRdb redid the calling of the 5' RACE reads with MiXCR, one entry per CDR3 protein. This sample has about 9,600 distinct CDR3 sequences, with less than 2.5% found just once. Study-level findings and limits: In these mixed samples, most targeted TRBV reads derived from the leukemia cell line.

Blood mononuclear cells were expanded for 3 days using either OKT3 anti-CD3 antibody or CD3/CD28 beads. Their recognized antigens are unknown. This specimen consisted of T cells from a healthy donor cultured with Jurkat leukemia cells, obtained from a culture containing an anti-CD19 bispecific antibody. All receptors derive from a human donor in good health. Some clones in this sample may be carry-over from other donors' samples.

This clonotype showed up many times. The chain joins TRBV20-1 to TRBJ1-2; D is ambiguous. The CDR3 contains 15 residues. V was clipped by 6 bases and J by 4 bases, with 21 bases between them. In germline, CDR1 is DFQATT, CDR2 SNEGSKA (reference sequence). The CDR3 region has the DNA TGCAGTGCCCTCGGTTATGGGGAACAACTCTATGGCTACACCTTC. Translation gives CSALGYGEQLYGYTF.

In its sample, this clonotype was seen many times. In nucleotides, the CDR3 is TGTGCCAGCAGTCCAGGGGAACGAGAGACCCAGTACTTC. Amino acid sequence: CASSPGERETQYF. The chain couples TRBV3-1 to TRBJ2-5, with TRBD1 as a possible D gene (6 bases). The V gene lost 6 bases and the J gene lost 4 bases, with 12 bases spanning the gap. The germline V gene encodes CDR1 LGHDT and CDR2 YNNKEL (reference sequence). The CDR3 is 13 amino acids.

This clonotype has a count of ten or more. The chain recombines TRBV5-6 with TRBJ2-2, with unresolved D. V dropped 0 bases and J dropped 8 bases, with 5 bases sitting between them. The CDR3 runs 12 residues. Germline values: CDR1 SGHDT, CDR2 YYEEEE. Written as DNA, the CDR3 is TGTGCCAGCAGCTTGGAACTGGGGGAGCTGTTTTTT. It translates to CASSLELGELFF.

This clonotype has more than one count but fewer than ten. The genes are TRBV11-2 and TRBJ2-2; D tentatively reads TRBD1 or TRBD2 (5 bases each). Germline V gene sequence: CDR1 SGHAT, CDR2 FQNNGV. Between the trimmed V and J ends, which lost 4 bases and 6 bases, there was a span of 12 bases. There are 14 residues in the CDR3. Here the CDR3 reads CASSSRDPPGELFF. The CDR3 coding sequence is TGTGCCAGCAGCTCCCGGGACCCCCCCGGGGAGCTGTTTTTT.

This clonotype was observed at least ten times. This chain joins TRBV27 and TRBJ1-1, with D perhaps TRBD1 (6 bases). CDR1 is MNHEY and CDR2 is SMNVEV in the germline V gene (reference sequence). The CDR3 sequence is 15 residues long. V shed 8 bases and J shed 4 bases, with 20 bases lying between them. The CDR3 region is CASEPEQGSSTEAFF. For the CDR3, the DNA is TGTGCCAGCGAACCCGAACAGGGTTCGAGCACTGAAGCTTTCTTT.

This clonotype showed up many times. The rearrangement links TRBV7-8 to TRBJ2-2; tentatively, D is TRBD1 (6 bases). V was cut by 1 base and J by 4 bases, with 16 bases left in between. CDR1 SGHVS and CDR2 FQNEAQ come from the germline V gene. The CDR3 sequence is 17 residues long. CDR3 DNA sequence: TGTGCCAGCAGCTTAGGTGACAGGCTAAGTGGCACCGGGGAGCTGTTTTTT. It translates to CASSLGDRLSGTGELFF.

This clonotype was recorded at least ten times. V usage is TRBV5-1 and J usage is TRBJ2-3; D is ambiguous. Germline V CDR1 and CDR2: SGHRS, YFSETQ. The V and J ends lost 3 bases and 2 bases respectively, with 4 bases between them. The CDR3 has 12 amino acids. DNA for the CDR3: TGCGCCAGCAGCTCCCACACAGATACGCAGTATTTT. This gives the protein CASSSHTDTQYF. Full variable domain (remainder filled in from reference TRBV5-1 and TRBJ2-3): KAGVTQTPRYLIKTRGQQVTLSCSPISGHRSVSWYQQTPGQGLQFLFEYFSETQRNKGNFPGRFSGRQFSNSRSEMNVSTLELGDSALYLCASSSHTDTQYFGPGTRLTVL.

This clonotype was seen repeatedly, ten times or more. The chain combines TRBV12-3 or TRBV12-4 with TRBJ1-5; the D gene is possibly TRBD1 (6 bases). The length of the CDR3 is 16 residues. Trimming shortened V by 3 bases and J by 6 bases, and 18 bases separated the two germline ends. CDR3 DNA: TGTGCCAGCAGTTTCGGGCATACAGGGCGGGGTCAGCCCCAGCATTTT. Translation: CASSFGHTGRGQPQHF.

This clonotype appeared many times. The rearrangement joins TRBV19 to TRBJ2-1; no firm D call. V lost 3 bases and J 5 bases, leaving 8 bases between the germline ends. CDR1 and CDR2 (germline): LNHDA, SQIVND (reference sequence). This CDR3 has 13 amino acids. DNA for the CDR3: TGTGCCAGTAGTATGTCCCTTGACAATGAGCAGTTCTTC. Protein sequence: CASSMSLDNEQFF.

Ten or more counts support this clonotype. The chain joins TRBV19 to TRBJ2-7; no definite D call. This CDR3 region has 13 residues. Germline V lookup: CDR1 LNHDA, CDR2 SQIVND (reference sequence). Trimming took off 6 bases at V and 6 bases at J, with 15 bases between the two ends. CDR3 coding DNA: TGTGCCAGTAGCCTAGATTGGGCCGCCGAGCAGTACTTC. Translating it yields CASSLDWAAEQYF. Full variable domain (rest looked up from reference TRBV19 and TRBJ2-7): DGGITQSPKYLFRKEGQNVTLSCEQNLNHDAMYWYRQDPGQGLRLIYYSQIVNDFQKGDIAEGYSVSREKKESFPLTVTSAQKNPTAFYLCASSLDWAAEQYFGPGTRLTVT.

This clonotype was picked up many times. The rearrangement joins TRBV14 to TRBJ1-3; D is unclear. CDR1 is SGHDN, CDR2 FVKESK, per germline. The germline V and J ends were trimmed by 3 bases and 2 bases, with 5 bases remaining between them. The CDR3 loop spans 13 amino acids. The CDR3 bases are TGTGCCAGCAGCCAGTGGCCTGGAAACACCATATATTTT. This encodes CASSQWPGNTIYF.

This clonotype appeared many times. The J gene is TRBJ2-1, the V gene TRBV14; weak D call: TRBD1 (5 bases). Trimming took off 1 base at V and 6 bases at J, with 10 bases between the two ends. CDR1 and CDR2 (germline): SGHDN, FVKESK. This CDR3 is 14 amino acids long. CDR3 coding DNA: TGTGCCAGCAGCCAAGTGAATAGGGGCAATGAGCAGTTCTTC. It encodes CASSQVNRGNEQFF.